A selection of T cell receptor beta chains follows, all from one sample in a study of naive and memory T cell subsets. Using its own MiXCR run on the UMI-ligation and nested PCR reads, TCRdb lists one record per CDR3 protein. The repertoire consists of about 17,000 distinct CDR3 sequences, with 8.7% occurring once and the leading ten covering around 23%. Sequencing was done on a sample of central memory CD8+ T cells from blood. These receptors came from a human donor in good health. Both conserved end residues are part of each CDR3. Expanded clones are given a class, and other clones once, few, many or no size at all.

TRBV15,.,TRBJ2-5,CATRNRGGETQYF
TRBV7-3,many,TRBJ1-1,CASSLGQHTEAFF
TRBV7-8,few,TRBJ2-2,CASSEGWTGELFF
TRBV9,few,TRBJ2-1,CASSEAGGSYNEQFF
TRBV13,.,TRBJ1-2,CASSPGQGVSYGYTF
TRBV7-6,.,TRBJ2-5,CASSQAGTPLQETQYF
TRBV29-1,.,TRBJ2-2,CSVSAGDTGELFF
TRBV18,.,TRBJ2-1,CASSLREYHEQFF
TRBV27,few,TRBJ2-1,CASSPSRLGEQFF
TRBV7-9,many,TRBJ2-7,CASSMGGQSYEQYF
TRBV19,few,TRBJ2-1,CASSDRSGRADEQFF
TRBV24-1,many,TRBJ2-1,CATSDLTGEQFF
TRBV9,many,TRBJ1-2,CASSVDTNYYGYTF
TRBV5-1,.,TRBJ2-1,CASSETSGGYNEQFF
TRBV7-9,.,TRBJ2-1,CASSLVGSGSEQFF
TRBV20-1,many,TRBJ1-2,CSAPTGNYGYTF
TRBV12-3/TRBV12-4,.,TRBJ1-5,CASSYGVSNQPQHF
TRBV20-1,many,TRBJ2-1,CSASWRDYNEQFF
TRBV19,many,TRBJ2-7,CASSPWTGGGEQYF
TRBV2,.,TRBJ2-7,CASSDTQGSYEQYF
TRBV20-1,.,TRBJ2-1,CSASEAGFSQGQFF
TRBV25-1,many,TRBJ1-1,CASSIGGNEAFF
TRBV7-8,.,TRBJ2-7,CASSTDSGRAVEEQYF
TRBV5-5,.,TRBJ2-5,CASSLRGDSLRDGQYF
TRBV20-1,.,TRBJ1-2,CSTRRNYGYTF
TRBV27,few,TRBJ1-1,CASSLSAGNTEAFF
TRBV30,.,TRBJ2-7,CALGAGGSYEQYF
TRBV4-3,few,TRBJ2-1,CASSQGGDSYNEQFF
TRBV29-1,few,TRBJ1-1,CSVDRGANTEAFF
TRBV6-2/TRBV6-3,few,TRBJ2-3,CATERETGSDTQYF
TRBV30,few,TRBJ2-2,CAWSVWAERTGELFF
TRBV6-6,once,TRBJ2-1,CASSPSGGAFDEQFF
TRBV7-2,.,TRBJ2-7,CASSSITYYEQYF